This TCR beta chain was obtained from a study of cytomegalovirus exposure and HLA in healthy donors. Study-wide results and caveats: The study labeled about 160 TCR beta chains cytomegalovirus-associated. Using the classifier, cytomegalovirus status was reportedly diagnosed with high specificity and sensitivity. The authors later linked a missense DCLRE1C variant to TCR beta V- and J-gene trimming.

PCR amplification relied on 60 Vbeta primers (plus 13 Jbeta primers). This table comes from immunoSEQ multiplex PCR, and its TCRdb copy is limited to in-frame clones, with some not included. The profile shows under 200,000 clones, around 68% of them singletons. Germline V gives CDR1 MNHEY, CDR2 SMNVEV (reference sequence). This CDR3 is 11 amino acids long. V shed 9 bases and J shed 2 bases, with 7 bases lying between them. As for this clone: Its specificity is not known.

The receptor's source is a woman aged 40-49 years in good health and CMV-seropositive. This rearrangement joins TRBV27 to TRBJ2-5, with D unresolved. The sequenced material came from PBMCs. CDR3 bases: TGTGCCAGTGGTCAGCAAGAGACCCAGTACTTC. It translates to CASGQQETQYF.